Below are 21 T cell receptor beta chains sequenced from a single sample in a study of shared clonotypes between healthy human individuals. Clones were sequenced by immunoSEQ multiplex PCR, and TCRdb holds only the in-frame ones, with some missing. Of roughly 2.5 million clones listed, roughly 92% are singletons. Sequenced: naive CD4+ T cells sorted from blood. The subset: CD45RA+ positively selected. These receptors all come from a man younger than 35 in good health.

The J gene is TRBJ1-1, the V gene TRBV5-1; TRBD1 matches at 9 bases. J lost 4 bases, V lost 3 bases, and 7 bases had no gene match. Germline V gives CDR1 SGHRS, CDR2 YFSETQ. The CDR3 is 15 residues long. The CDR3 coding sequence is TGCGCCAGCAGCTCGACCGGGACAGGGCTCACTGAAGCTTTCTTT. Protein product: CASSSTGTGLTEAFF.

This chain joins TRBV7-9 and TRBJ1-3; 7 bases align to TRBD1. The germline V gene encodes CDR1 SEHNR and CDR2 FQNEAQ (reference sequence). J was trimmed by 4 bases and V by 5 bases; bases with no gene match: 8. The CDR3 loop spans 15 amino acids. DNA of the CDR3: TGTGCCAGCAGCCCAACAGGGGTTGGAGGAAACACCATATATTTT. Its protein is CASSPTGVGGNTIYF.

The V call is TRBV5-8, the J call TRBJ2-2; D not resolved. Germline V lookup: CDR1 SGHTS, CDR2 YDEGEE. Trimming removed 4 bases from V and 4 bases from J, with 17 bases in between. The CDR3 covers 16 residues. CDR3 in amino acids: CASSPPGALGTGELFF. For the CDR3, the DNA is TGTGCCAGCAGCCCCCCAGGAGCCTTGGGCACCGGGGAGCTGTTTTTT.

The chain carries TRBV19 and TRBJ1-6; 7 bases align to TRBD1. The CDR3 extends over 16 amino acids. The germline CDR1 and CDR2 sequences are LNHDA and SQIVND (reference sequence). With 7 bases clipped from V and 5 bases from J, the junction kept 11 bases outside the gene matches. CDR3 protein: CASKKRGPGNNSPLHF. In nucleotides, the CDR3 is TGTGCCAGTAAAAAGAGGGGGCCGGGTAATAATTCACCCCTCCACTTT.

The rearrangement links TRBV6-8 to TRBJ1-6, with D perhaps matching TRBD1 (5 bases). The CDR3 sequence is 18 residues long. The ends were cut back, 2 bases at V and 5 bases at J, with 19 bases in the middle. Germline V lookup: CDR1 MNHGY, CDR2 SAAAGT. CDR3 amino acids: CASSYGGKQGRNNSPLHF. DNA of the CDR3: TGTGCCAGCAGTTACGGGGGTAAGCAGGGCAGAAATAATTCACCCCTCCACTTT.

The chain has TRBV27 and TRBJ2-7; D may be TRBD1 (6 bases). Deletions cut 2 bases from V and 6 bases from J, with 11 bases between. This CDR3 has 13 amino acids. CDR1 is MNHEY, CDR2 SMNVEV, per germline (reference sequence). CDR3 in amino acids: CASSLRPGVEQYF. In DNA, the CDR3 is TGTGCCAGCAGTTTAAGACCAGGGGTCGAGCAGTACTTC.

This chain links TRBV18 with TRBJ2-7; D is possibly TRBD1 (5 bases). Germline CDR1 KGHSH, CDR2 LQKENI. The CDR3 contains 14 residues. V lost 3 bases and J 0 bases, leaving 9 bases between the germline ends. CDR3 DNA: TGTGCCAGCTCACCTACCGACAGCTCCTACGAGCAGTACTTC. Translation: CASSPTDSSYEQYF.

Points on this clone: Other DNA sequences from this sample encode an identical CDR3 as well. The V gene is TRBV5-1, the J gene TRBJ2-3; D is undetermined. The V gene's germline CDR1 is SGHRS and CDR2 YFSETQ. The V gene lost 1 base and the J gene lost 0 bases, with 9 bases spanning the gap. The CDR3 runs to 15 residues. Here the CDR3 reads CASSLSSASTDTQYF. Here the CDR3 DNA reads TGCGCCAGCAGCTTGAGCAGTGCTAGCACAGATACGCAGTATTTT.

The chain links TRBV6-5 to TRBJ2-5; D is perhaps TRBD1 (6 bases). The DNA end lines up better with TRBJ2-7; the J call may be wrong. CDR3 length: 12 amino acids. Germline CDR1 MNHEY, CDR2 SVGAGI. CDR3 in amino acids: CASSTTGPEQYF. CDR3 nucleotide sequence: TGTGCCAGCAGTACGACAGGTCCCGAGCAGTACTTC.

There are a few counts of this clone. The rearrangement links TRBV19 to TRBJ1-6; possible D gene TRBD1, 5 bases. The CDR3 extends over 12 amino acids. Germline lookup yields CDR1 LNHDA and CDR2 SQIVND (reference sequence). The ends were cut back, 3 bases at V and 11 bases at J, with 8 bases in the middle. The chain's CDR3 is CASSMVGAPLHF. The CDR3 region has the DNA TGTGCCAGTAGTATGGTGGGGGCACCCCTCCACTTT.

The CDR3 loop reads CASSQTSPGTNEKLFF. Here the CDR3 DNA reads TGCGCCAGCAGCCAGACTTCCCCCGGGACTAATGAAAAACTGTTTTTT. The V and J genes are TRBV4-1 and TRBJ1-4; D unclear. Germline CDR1 and CDR2: MGHRA and YSYEKL. The CDR3 covers 16 residues. V was pared by 3 bases and J by 2 bases, with 13 bases between.

This chain connects TRBV10-3 to TRBJ2-5; 10 nucleotides line up with TRBD2. V gave up 0 bases and J gave up 4 bases; unmatched junction bases: 2. Per germline, CDR1 ENHRY and CDR2 SYGVKD. The CDR3 extends over 15 amino acids. The CDR3 protein is CAISESASGRETQYF. CDR3 in DNA: TGTGCCATCAGTGAGTCGGCTAGCGGGAGAGAGACCCAGTACTTC.

The chain recombines TRBV2 with TRBJ2-7; either TRBD1 or TRBD2 may supply D (5 bases each). The CDR3 covers 13 residues. Germline V CDR1 and CDR2: SNHLY, FYNNEI. Trimming cost V 7 bases and J 2 bases, with 12 bases left between them. The CDR3: CASKWDGAYEQYF. CDR3 sequence (DNA): TGTGCCAGCAAGTGGGACGGGGCCTACGAGCAGTACTTC.

This rearrangement joins TRBV27 to TRBJ1-2; 7 bases fit TRBD1. V lost 5 bases to trimming and J lost 5 bases; unmatched junction nucleotides: 2. The CDR3 is 12 amino acids. The germline V gene has CDR1 MNHEY and CDR2 SMNVEV (reference sequence). The CDR3 DNA is TGTGCCAGCAGTGACAGGGTGTATGGCTACACCTTC. Protein product: CASSDRVYGYTF.

The rearrangement uses TRBV7-9 and TRBJ2-3; D is perhaps TRBD1 (6 bases). This CDR3 contains 14 residues. V lost 6 bases to trimming and J lost 2 bases, with 12 bases between them. Per the germline V gene, CDR1 is SEHNR and CDR2 is FQNEAQ (reference sequence). CDR3 DNA: TGTGCCAGCAGACTAACAGGGAACACAGATACGCAGTATTTT. Amino acids: CASRLTGNTDTQYF.

V and J are TRBV19 and TRBJ1-2; 9 nucleotides line up with TRBD1. In germline, CDR1 is LNHDA, CDR2 SQIVND (reference sequence). The junction had 12 bases not matched to a gene; V was cut back by 6 bases and J by 7 bases. The CDR3 sequence is 15 residues long. The CDR3 loop is CASSGGQGTKSGYTF. In DNA form, the CDR3 reads TGTGCCAGTAGCGGGGGACAGGGAACGAAAAGTGGCTACACCTTC.

The chain joins TRBV19 to TRBJ2-7; TRBD2 matches 9 bases. From germline, CDR1 is LNHDA and CDR2 SQIVND (reference sequence). The V and J ends lost 1 base and 0 bases, in that order; junction bases with no gene match: 1. The CDR3 loop spans 15 amino acids. As DNA, the CDR3 is TGTGCCAGTAGTATAGGCGGGGGGGACTCCTACGAGCAGTACTTC. This translates into CASSIGGGDSYEQYF.

The gene calls are TRBV19 and TRBJ1-4; TRBD1 matches 9 bases. CDR3 length equals 16 residues. J lost 3 bases, V lost 6 bases, and 8 bases had no gene match. CDR1 and CDR2 (germline): LNHDA, SQIVND (reference sequence). The DNA for the CDR3 is TGTGCCAGTAGAAACAGGGGGCTAACTTCTAATGAAAAACTGTTTTTT. It is translated as CASRNRGLTSNEKLFF.

This rearrangement joins TRBV7-2 to TRBJ1-1, with D perhaps matching TRBD1 (6 bases). Germline CDR1 is SGHTA and CDR2 is FQGNSA. The CDR3 sequence is 15 residues long. V was cut by 0 bases and J by 5 bases, with 13 bases left in between. The CDR3 DNA reads TGTGCCAGCAGCTTAGCTATGTCAGGGGCTACTGAAGCTTTCTTT. Its translation is CASSLAMSGATEAFF.

The V and J genes are TRBV2 and TRBJ1-4, with D maybe TRBD1 (6 bases). The germline V gene has CDR1 SNHLY and CDR2 FYNNEI. The CDR3 spans 11 residues. V shed 7 bases and J shed 7 bases, with 7 bases lying between them. The CDR3 DNA reads as TGTGCCAGCAACAGGGCTGAAAAACTGTTTTTT. This sequence encodes CASNRAEKLFF.

V is TRBV2 and J is TRBJ1-4; D not certain. The CDR3 length is 17 residues. Germline-derived CDR1 and CDR2 are SNHLY and FYNNEI. Trimming removed 7 bases at V and 4 bases at J, with 22 bases between. The CDR3 here is CASTRAREAAHNEKLFF. The CDR3, as DNA: TGTGCCAGCACCCGGGCCCGGGAAGCTGCACATAATGAAAAACTGTTTTTT. Full variable domain (outside the CDR3, taken from reference TRBV2 and TRBJ1-4): EPEVTQTPSHQVTQMGQEVILRCVPISNHLYFYWYRQILGQKVEFLVSFYNNEISEKSEIFDDQFSVERPDGSNFTLKIRSTKLEDSAMYFCASTRAREAAHNEKLFFGSGTQLSVL.